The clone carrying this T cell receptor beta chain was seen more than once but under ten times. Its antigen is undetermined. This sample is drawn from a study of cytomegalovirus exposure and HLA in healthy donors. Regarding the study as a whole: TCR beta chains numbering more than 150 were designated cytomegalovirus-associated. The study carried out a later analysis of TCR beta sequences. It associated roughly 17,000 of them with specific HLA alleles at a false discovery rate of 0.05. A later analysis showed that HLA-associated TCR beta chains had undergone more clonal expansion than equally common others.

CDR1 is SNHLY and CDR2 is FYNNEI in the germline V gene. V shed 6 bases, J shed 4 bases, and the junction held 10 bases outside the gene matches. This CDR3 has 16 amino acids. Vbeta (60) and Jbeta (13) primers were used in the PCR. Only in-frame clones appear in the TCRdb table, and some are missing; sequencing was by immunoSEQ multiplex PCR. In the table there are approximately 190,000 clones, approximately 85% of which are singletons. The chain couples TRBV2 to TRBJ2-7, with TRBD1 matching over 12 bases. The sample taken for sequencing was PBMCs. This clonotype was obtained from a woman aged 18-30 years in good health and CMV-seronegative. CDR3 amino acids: CASRDTGTGGGYEQYF. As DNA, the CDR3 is TGTGCCAGCAGGGATACCGGGACAGGGGGCGGGTACGAGCAGTACTTC.